This TCR beta chain was profiled in a study of blood T cell repertoires in COVID-19. Study-level background: Sources were T cells, B-cell-depleted T cells, or PBMCs; the material itself was cDNA or gDNA.

Germline CDR1 reads SGHAT; CDR2 reads FQNNGV. Trimming cost V 6 bases and J 6 bases; bases outside gene matches: 4. The CDR3 contains 14 residues. In the original analysis: Amplification with reference gene primers provided the estimates of nucleated cell counts. Generated by immunoSEQ multiplex PCR, the TCRdb table keeps only in-frame clones and is missing some. That table is the source of V, J and clone size, and D and trimming were worked out from the DNA. The table lists roughly 150,000 clones, about 83% of them singletons. Seattle cases were enrolled at active infection and followed longitudinally.

The sample comprised peripheral blood. The rearrangement uses TRBV11-2 and TRBJ2-1; the match to TRBD2 covers 11 bases. This clonotype was sampled from a woman over 75 with COVID-19, enrolled during active disease. The CDR3: CASRQLAGVNEQFF. The CDR3 region has the DNA TGTGCCAGCAGGCAACTAGCGGGAGTCAATGAGCAGTTCTTC.